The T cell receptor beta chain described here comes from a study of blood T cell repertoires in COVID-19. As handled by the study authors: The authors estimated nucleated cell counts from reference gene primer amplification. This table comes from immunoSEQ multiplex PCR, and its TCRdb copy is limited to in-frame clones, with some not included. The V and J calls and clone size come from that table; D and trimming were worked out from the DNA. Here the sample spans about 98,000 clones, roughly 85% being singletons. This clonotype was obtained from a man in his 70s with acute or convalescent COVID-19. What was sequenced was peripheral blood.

In nucleotides, the CDR3 is TGTGCCAGTAGCCCCCAATTGAACACTGAAGCTTTCTTT. Translated, it gives CASSPQLNTEAFF. The chain has TRBV19 and TRBJ1-1; no clear D. The CDR3 is 13 amino acids. V lost 6 bases and J 0 bases, leaving 8 bases between the germline ends. Germline V CDR1 and CDR2: LNHDA, SQIVND (reference sequence).